The rows below give T cell receptor beta chains drawn from one sample of a study of cytomegalovirus exposure and HLA in healthy donors. Only in-frame clones appear in the TCRdb table, and some are missing; sequencing was by immunoSEQ multiplex PCR. Here the sample spans about 230,000 clones, around four fifths being singletons. The sample consisted of PBMCs. The receptors originated from a woman between 40 and 50 years old in good health and CMV-seronegative. The CDR3 runs from the conserved cysteine through the conserved F or W. Each record gives: D gene, clone size, J gene, V gene, CDR3 length, CDR3 DNA, CDR3 protein. The D gene is left open where the match is weak. Clone size, where shown, is once, few, many, or a class for clones that have expanded.

d_call: TRBD2; clone_size: once; j_call: TRBJ2-2; v_call: TRBV29-1; cdr3_length: 16; cdr3_nt: TGCAGCGTTGGGGGGAGCGGGGGGTCTTCCTCCGGGGAGCTGTTTTTT; cdr3_aa: CSVGGSGGSSSGELFF
d_call: -; clone_size: -; j_call: TRBJ1-2; v_call: TRBV5-4; cdr3_length: 16; cdr3_nt: TGTGCCAGCAGCTTAGGGCAGGGGTCGTCAAACTATGGCTACACCTTC; cdr3_aa: CASSLGQGSSNYGYTF
d_call: TRBD1; clone_size: -; j_call: TRBJ2-5; v_call: TRBV29-1; cdr3_length: 17; cdr3_nt: TGCAGCGTTATCTTTTCCAGGGGGCGGCAGTACCAAGAGACCCAGTACTTC; cdr3_aa: CSVIFSRGRQYQETQYF
d_call: -; clone_size: -; j_call: TRBJ1-1; v_call: TRBV6-5; cdr3_length: 14; cdr3_nt: TGTGCCAGCAGTTACCGGGAAGGTGACACTGAAGCTTTCTTT; cdr3_aa: CASSYREGDTEAFF
d_call: TRBD1; clone_size: few; j_call: TRBJ1-1; v_call: TRBV5-1; cdr3_length: 16; cdr3_nt: TGCGCCAGCAGCTTAACACAGGGGATTATGAACACTGAAGCTTTCTTT; cdr3_aa: CASSLTQGIMNTEAFF
d_call: -; clone_size: once; j_call: TRBJ2-5; v_call: TRBV13; cdr3_length: 11; cdr3_nt: TGTGCCAGCAGCTGGGGAGGGACCCAGTACTTC; cdr3_aa: CASSWGGTQYF
d_call: -; clone_size: once; j_call: TRBJ1-6; v_call: TRBV7-3; cdr3_length: 15; cdr3_nt: TGTGCCAGCAGCTTAAGGGCAGGGCTGAATTCACCCCTCCACTTT; cdr3_aa: CASSLRAGLNSPLHF
d_call: TRBD1; clone_size: few; j_call: TRBJ2-3; v_call: TRBV27; cdr3_length: 15; cdr3_nt: TGTGCCAGCAGAGACAGGGTGTGGGACACAGATACGCAGTATTTT; cdr3_aa: CASRDRVWDTDTQYF
d_call: -; clone_size: -; j_call: TRBJ2-2; v_call: TRBV6-5; cdr3_length: 14; cdr3_nt: TGTGCCAGCAGTTACGGGGAGCTCACCGGGGAGCTGTTTTTT; cdr3_aa: CASSYGELTGELFF
d_call: TRBD1; clone_size: -; j_call: TRBJ2-2; v_call: TRBV4-1; cdr3_length: 16; cdr3_nt: TGCGCCAGCAGCCAACGGAGACAGGGTATAACCGGGGAGCTGTTTTTT; cdr3_aa: CASSQRRQGITGELFF
d_call: TRBD1; clone_size: -; j_call: TRBJ2-4; v_call: TRBV25-1; cdr3_length: 13; cdr3_nt: TGTGCCAGCAGTGAAGTACAGGGGAACATTCAGTACTTC; cdr3_aa: CASSEVQGNIQYF
d_call: -; clone_size: -; j_call: TRBJ1-1; v_call: TRBV6-5; cdr3_length: 16; cdr3_nt: TGTGCCAGCAGTTACGCCTTGGCGGGACGGGGCACTGAAGCTTTCTTT; cdr3_aa: CASSYALAGRGTEAFF
d_call: TRBD1; clone_size: -; j_call: TRBJ2-1; v_call: TRBV4-3; cdr3_length: 16; cdr3_nt: TGCGCCAGCAGCCAGGACCTGGGACAGGGGGGAAATGAGCAGTTCTTC; cdr3_aa: CASSQDLGQGGNEQFF
d_call: -; clone_size: -; j_call: TRBJ1-4; v_call: TRBV5-1; cdr3_length: 14; cdr3_nt: TGCGCCAGCAGCTGGCGGGACCCGGGGGAAAAACTGTTTTTT; cdr3_aa: CASSWRDPGEKLFF
d_call: -; clone_size: few; j_call: TRBJ2-3; v_call: TRBV6-1; cdr3_length: 17; cdr3_nt: TGTGCCAGCAGTGAAGCGGAGGGGACCACCGTGACAGATACGCAGTATTTT; cdr3_aa: CASSEAEGTTVTDTQYF
d_call: -; clone_size: few; j_call: TRBJ2-7; v_call: TRBV13; cdr3_length: 16; cdr3_nt: TGTGCCAGCAGCAGTAAGTCCAGGGGGAGGTCCTACGAGCAGTACTTC; cdr3_aa: CASSSKSRGRSYEQYF
d_call: TRBD1; clone_size: once; j_call: TRBJ1-2; v_call: TRBV7-2; cdr3_length: 15; cdr3_nt: TGTGCCAGCATCTCACAGGGGGCGGCTATCGCTGGCTACACCTTC; cdr3_aa: CASISQGAAIAGYTF
d_call: TRBD2; clone_size: -; j_call: TRBJ2-2; v_call: TRBV2; cdr3_length: 15; cdr3_nt: TGTGCCAGCAGCATAGCGGGGAGAAACACCGGGGAGCTGTTTTTT; cdr3_aa: CASSIAGRNTGELFF
d_call: -; clone_size: -; j_call: TRBJ2-7; v_call: TRBV4-3; cdr3_length: 13; cdr3_nt: TGCGCCAGCAGCCAAGATAGAATGACTGAGCAGTACTTC; cdr3_aa: CASSQDRMTEQYF
d_call: -; clone_size: -; j_call: TRBJ2-3; v_call: TRBV14; cdr3_length: 16; cdr3_nt: TGTGCCAGCAGCCAAGATCCCACGGGGTTGACAGATACGCAGTATTTT; cdr3_aa: CASSQDPTGLTDTQYF
d_call: TRBD2; clone_size: -; j_call: TRBJ2-5; v_call: TRBV5-4; cdr3_length: 17; cdr3_nt: TGTGCCAGCAGCTCGGGGGGGGGAGCAAGACCCCAAGAGACCCAGTACTTC; cdr3_aa: CASSSGGGARPQETQYF
d_call: -; clone_size: -; j_call: TRBJ1-1; v_call: TRBV6-5; cdr3_length: 15; cdr3_nt: TGTGCCAGCAGAAAATTTAGTGGTATGAACACTGAAGCTTTCTTT; cdr3_aa: CASRKFSGMNTEAFF
d_call: -; clone_size: -; j_call: TRBJ1-1; v_call: TRBV7-9; cdr3_length: 12; cdr3_nt: TGTGCCAGCAGCTTAGGCTATAGAGAAGCTTTCTTT; cdr3_aa: CASSLGYREAFF
d_call: TRBD1; clone_size: -; j_call: TRBJ2-3; v_call: TRBV14; cdr3_length: 16; cdr3_nt: TGTGCCAGCAGCGTAAGGGGGACAGGCCTCACAGATACGCAGTATTTT; cdr3_aa: CASSVRGTGLTDTQYF
d_call: -; clone_size: -; j_call: TRBJ1-2; v_call: TRBV6-5; cdr3_length: 14; cdr3_nt: TGTGCCAGCAGTTTCGTCACAGGGAACTATGGCTACACCTTC; cdr3_aa: CASSFVTGNYGYTF
d_call: -; clone_size: -; j_call: TRBJ2-7; v_call: TRBV28; cdr3_length: 13; cdr3_nt: TGTGCCAGCAGTTTATTCGGGACAAACGAGCAGTACTTC; cdr3_aa: CASSLFGTNEQYF
d_call: -; clone_size: -; j_call: TRBJ2-2; v_call: TRBV5-5; cdr3_length: 13; cdr3_nt: TGTGCCAGCAGCTTTGGGAGAACCGGGGAGCTGTTTTTT; cdr3_aa: CASSFGRTGELFF
d_call: TRBD2; clone_size: -; j_call: TRBJ2-1; v_call: TRBV5-1; cdr3_length: 16; cdr3_nt: TGCGCCAGCAGCAAGACTAGCGGGGGGCCTACGAATGAGCAGTTCTTC; cdr3_aa: CASSKTSGGPTNEQFF
d_call: -; clone_size: -; j_call: TRBJ2-2; v_call: TRBV9; cdr3_length: 15; cdr3_nt: TGTGCCAGCAGCCCCGGACATCAGACCACCGGGGAGCTGTTTTTT; cdr3_aa: CASSPGHQTTGELFF
d_call: -; clone_size: -; j_call: TRBJ1-4; v_call: TRBV6-5; cdr3_length: 14; cdr3_nt: TGTGCCAGCAGCGCCGGACAGTCGAGTGAAAAACTGTTTTTT; cdr3_aa: CASSAGQSSEKLFF
d_call: -; clone_size: -; j_call: TRBJ2-4; v_call: TRBV4-1; cdr3_length: 20; cdr3_nt: TGCGCCAGCAGCCAAATGCTCGAGACTAGGGCTTCTATAGCCAAAAACATTCAGTACTTC; cdr3_aa: CASSQMLETRASIAKNIQYF
d_call: TRBD1; clone_size: -; j_call: TRBJ1-4; v_call: TRBV6-1; cdr3_length: 15; cdr3_nt: TGTGCCAGCAGTCAACGGGACAGGGGGGTTGAAAAACTGTTTTTT; cdr3_aa: CASSQRDRGVEKLFF
d_call: -; clone_size: -; j_call: TRBJ1-4; v_call: TRBV13; cdr3_length: 14; cdr3_nt: TGTGCCAGCAGCCAGGTCCCGGGGAATGAAAAACTGTTTTTT; cdr3_aa: CASSQVPGNEKLFF
d_call: TRBD1; clone_size: -; j_call: TRBJ1-1; v_call: TRBV2; cdr3_length: 13; cdr3_nt: TGTGCCAGCATCCGGGACAGGAACACTGAAGCTTTCTTT; cdr3_aa: CASIRDRNTEAFF
d_call: TRBD1; clone_size: -; j_call: TRBJ1-2; v_call: TRBV30; cdr3_length: 15; cdr3_nt: TGTGCCTGGAGTAACCAGGGGGCGGAGGGCATCCTATGCACCTTC; cdr3_aa: CAWSNQGAEGILCTF
d_call: -; clone_size: -; j_call: TRBJ1-2; v_call: TRBV6-1; cdr3_length: 11; cdr3_nt: TGTGCCAGCAGTGTTGCAGGTGGCTACACCTTC; cdr3_aa: CASSVAGGYTF
d_call: -; clone_size: -; j_call: TRBJ1-1; v_call: TRBV5-6; cdr3_length: 14; cdr3_nt: TGTGCCAGCAGCTTGGACAGGGTGTACACTGAAGCTTTCTTT; cdr3_aa: CASSLDRVYTEAFF
d_call: TRBD1; clone_size: -; j_call: TRBJ1-1; v_call: TRBV19; cdr3_length: 12; cdr3_nt: TGTGCCAGTAGGCTGGGACAGACCGAAGCTTCCTTT; cdr3_aa: CASRLGQTEASF
d_call: TRBD1; clone_size: -; j_call: TRBJ1-5; v_call: TRBV6-1; cdr3_length: 16; cdr3_nt: TGTGCCAGCAGTGAAAGGACAGGGGGTGGCAATCAGCCCCAGCATTTT; cdr3_aa: CASSERTGGGNQPQHF
d_call: -; clone_size: -; j_call: TRBJ2-7; v_call: TRBV4-1; cdr3_length: 17; cdr3_nt: TGCGCCAGCAGCCAAATGGACTCCCGGTACTCGGTGTACGAGCAGTACTTC; cdr3_aa: CASSQMDSRYSVYEQYF
d_call: TRBD1; clone_size: -; j_call: TRBJ1-2; v_call: TRBV6-1; cdr3_length: 13; cdr3_nt: TGTGCCAGCAGGGCTGACAGGGCTGGTGGCTACACCTTC; cdr3_aa: CASRADRAGGYTF
d_call: TRBD2; clone_size: -; j_call: TRBJ2-3; v_call: TRBV28; cdr3_length: 16; cdr3_nt: TGTGCCAGCAGCCCCCTACTAGCGGGGGGCATTGATACGCAGTATTTT; cdr3_aa: CASSPLLAGGIDTQYF